The 26 T cell receptor beta chains in this list originate from one sample, sequenced in a study of cytomegalovirus exposure and HLA in healthy donors. 60 Vbeta and 13 Jbeta primers were used in PCR. Assay used: immunoSEQ multiplex PCR; TCRdb lists only in-frame clones, some missing. This repertoire shows 95,000 to 150,000 clones, around 66% found once; its top ten account for less than 9%. Sample: PBMCs. These receptors all come from a woman between 35 and 50 years old in good health and CMV-seropositive.

This clone was observed a handful of times. The chain combines TRBV7-9 with TRBJ1-4, with 9 bases matching TRBD1. J gave up 4 bases and V 4 bases, and 4 bases lay outside the gene matches. Per germline, CDR1 SEHNR and CDR2 FQNEAQ (reference sequence). The CDR3 length is 15 residues. CDR3 sequence (DNA): TGTGCCAGCAGCTCAGACAGGGGGGTTAATGAAAAACTGTTTTTT. Protein sequence: CASSSDRGVNEKLFF.

The V call is TRBV29-1, the J call TRBJ1-1; 7 nucleotides line up with TRBD1. Germline-derived CDR1 and CDR2 are SQVTM and ANQGSEA. This CDR3 region has 12 residues. Losses at the gene ends were 4 bases for V and 10 bases for J; bases not matched to a gene: 9. CDR3 DNA sequence: TGCAGCGTTGGTAGGGACAGCGGACTAGCTTTCTTT. Protein sequence: CSVGRDSGLAFF.

This clone showed up just a few times. The chain employs TRBV9 and TRBJ2-1; the match to TRBD2 covers 8 bases. Trimming cost V 0 bases and J 5 bases; bases outside gene matches: 4. The CDR3 length is 15 residues. Germline assignment: CDR1 SGDLS and CDR2 YYNGEE. The DNA for the CDR3 is TGTGCCAGCAGCGTAGGAGCGGGAGAACACAATGAGCAGTTCTTC. It translates to CASSVGAGEHNEQFF.

The chain joins TRBV5-1 to TRBJ2-2, with a weak D call TRBD2 (5 bases). The CDR3 sequence is 14 residues long. Trimming removed 5 bases at V and 1 base at J, with 9 bases between. Per the germline V gene, CDR1 is SGHRS and CDR2 is YFSETQ. DNA of the CDR3: TGCGCCAGCAGATTGAGCGGGAACACCGGGGAGCTGTTTTTT. Translated, it gives CASRLSGNTGELFF.

The chain couples TRBV6-4 to TRBJ2-6; TRBD1 agrees at 11 bases. Germline assignment: CDR1 MRHNA and CDR2 SNTAGT. V was pared by 11 bases and J by 0 bases, with 9 bases of the junction left unmatched. The CDR3 runs to 17 residues. The CDR3 loop is CASGGTGGSSGANVLTF. DNA of the CDR3: TGTGCCTCCGGGGGGACAGGGGGATCCTCTGGGGCCAACGTCCTGACTTTC.

This clone was detected a few times. The chain employs TRBV19 and TRBJ2-3, with 13 bases identical to TRBD2. The trim removed 5 bases at V and 6 bases at J, leaving 11 bases unmatched. The germline V gene encodes CDR1 LNHDA and CDR2 SQIVND (reference sequence). The length of the CDR3 is 17 residues. CDR3 DNA: TGTGCCAGTAGTGGCCGGACTAGCGGGAGACGAAGGGATACGCAGTATTTT. Translation gives CASSGRTSGRRRDTQYF. Complete variable domain (other parts from reference TRBV19 and TRBJ2-3): DGGITQSPKYLFRKEGQNVTLSCEQNLNHDAMYWYRQDPGQGLRLIYYSQIVNDFQKGDIAEGYSVSREKKESFPLTVTSAQKNPTAFYLCASSGRTSGRRRDTQYFGPGTRLTVL.

The rearrangement links TRBV27 to TRBJ1-4; 10 bases match TRBD1. Germline CDR1 reads MNHEY; CDR2 reads SMNVEV (reference sequence). V was clipped by 6 bases and J by 7 bases; unmatched bases: 5. This CDR3 is built from 14 residues. In DNA form, the CDR3 reads TGTGCCAGCAGGGGACAGGGGATTGGTGAAAAACTGTTTTTT. It encodes CASRGQGIGEKLFF.

The chain couples TRBV13 to TRBJ2-3, with 8 bases aligning to TRBD2. The V gene end was trimmed by 5 bases and the J gene end by 6 bases; junction bases not matched to a gene: 13. Per germline, CDR1 PRHDT and CDR2 FYEKMQ (reference sequence). The CDR3 sequence is 16 residues long. DNA of the CDR3: TGTGCCAGCAGCCCTCCCCTTGGCGGGGGGCTGGATACGCAGTATTTT. This gives the protein CASSPPLGGGLDTQYF.

This clone was found once. V usage is TRBV12-5 and J usage is TRBJ1-5, with TRBD1 matching 9 bases. The ends lost 0 bases at V and 5 bases at J; junction bases unmatched: 5. The CDR3 is made up of 16 amino acids. CDR1 is LGHNT and CDR2 is FRNRAP in the germline V gene. CDR3 sequence reads: CASGLVTGGWHQPQHF. DNA of the CDR3: TGTGCTAGTGGTTTGGTAACAGGGGGCTGGCATCAGCCCCAGCATTTT.

The rearrangement links TRBV27 to TRBJ1-6, with 8 bases matching TRBD1. The J segment lost 6 bases and the V segment lost 3 bases, leaving 10 bases of the junction unmatched. CDR1 and CDR2 (germline): MNHEY, SMNVEV (reference sequence). The CDR3 runs 17 residues. Here the CDR3 DNA reads TGTGCCAGCAGTTTGGTCGGACAGGGCTTGGGTAATTCACCCCTCCACTTT. Translated: CASSLVGQGLGNSPLHF.

The rearrangement links TRBV5-1 to TRBJ2-5, with 8 positions matching TRBD1. Trimming removed 4 bases from V and 3 bases from J; junction bases left unmatched: 5. Germline CDR1 reads SGHRS; CDR2 reads YFSETQ. The CDR3 extends over 14 amino acids. CDR3 sequence (DNA): TGCGCCAGCAGCGACAGGGGCTCTAAAGAGACCCAGTACTTC. It codes for CASSDRGSKETQYF.

This chain uses TRBV19 with TRBJ2-1; the D gene is possibly TRBD2 (6 bases). CDR1 is LNHDA, CDR2 SQIVND, per germline (reference sequence). CDR3 length: 14 amino acids. Trimming removed 3 bases at V and 12 bases at J, with 18 bases between. DNA for the CDR3: TGTGCCAGTAGTATGATAGGTCGGGAGCGTTCGCAGTTCTTC. Its translation: CASSMIGRERSQFF. Based on the CDR3 plus reference TRBV19 and TRBJ2-1, the full variable domain is DGGITQSPKYLFRKEGQNVTLSCEQNLNHDAMYWYRQDPGQGLRLIYYSQIVNDFQKGDIAEGYSVSREKKESFPLTVTSAQKNPTAFYLCASSMIGRERSQFFGPGTRLTVL.

Concerning this clone itself: Other DNA sequences in this sample translate to the same CDR3. Here the CDR3 DNA reads TGTGCCAGCACCCGGGGGGTGACGCAGTATTTT. Translated: CASTRGVTQYF. The V and J genes are TRBV28 and TRBJ2-3, with TRBD2 identical over 7 bases. CDR1 and CDR2 (germline): MDHEN, SYDVKM. Trimming cost V 7 bases and J 9 bases; bases outside gene matches: 4. CDR3 length: 11 amino acids.

This chain connects TRBV10-2 to TRBJ2-7; 9 bases map to TRBD1. V shed 7 bases, J shed 6 bases, and the junction held 10 bases outside the gene matches. This CDR3 has 14 amino acids. CDR1 is WSHSY, CDR2 SAAADI, per germline. CDR3 sequence (DNA): TGCGCCAGCAACGAGGACAGGGGCCTTGGCGAGCAGTACTTC. Its translation: CASNEDRGLGEQYF.

The rearrangement links TRBV6-5 to TRBJ1-6, with D unclear. The V gene lost 5 bases and the J gene lost 7 bases, with 9 bases spanning the gap. There are 13 residues in the CDR3. CDR1 is MNHEY and CDR2 is SVGAGI in the germline V gene. The CDR3 sequence: CASSRLGNSPLHF. The CDR3 DNA reads as TGTGCCAGCAGTAGACTTGGGAATTCACCCCTCCACTTT.

This clone was counted only a few times. This chain uses TRBV6-5 with TRBJ1-6, with 10 bases aligning to TRBD1. V dropped 7 bases and J dropped 7; count of bases not matched to a gene: 4. CDR3 length: 14 amino acids. Germline V lookup: CDR1 MNHEY, CDR2 SVGAGI. This chain's CDR3 is CASIPGQGNSPLHF. The CDR3, as DNA: TGTGCCAGCATACCGGGACAGGGGAATTCACCCCTCCACTTT.

This clone was counted a few times. The V call is TRBV7-8, the J call TRBJ1-5; D may be TRBD1 (6 bases). V was clipped by 5 bases and J by 9 bases, with 23 bases between them. Germline assignment: CDR1 SGHVS and CDR2 FQNEAQ. The CDR3 has 16 amino acids. The CDR3 here is CASSLTTGTAPGPQHF. Here the CDR3 DNA reads TGTGCCAGCAGCCTAACAACAGGGACGGCCCCCGGGCCCCAGCATTTT.

This clone was observed a single time. The gene calls are TRBV29-1 and TRBJ1-2; TRBD1 matches at 8 bases. Trimming took 0 bases from V and 6 from J; bases not matched to a gene: 3. Germline V CDR1 and CDR2: SQVTM, ANQGSEA. The CDR3 contains 13 residues. As DNA, the CDR3 is TGCAGCGTTGAAGATAGACAGGGGAATGGCTACACCTTC. This encodes CSVEDRQGNGYTF.

The V and J genes are TRBV28 and TRBJ2-5, with 8 positions matching TRBD2. V lost 5 bases to trimming and J lost 3 bases; unmatched junction nucleotides: 8. Germline assignment: CDR1 MDHEN and CDR2 SYDVKM. The CDR3 sequence is 15 residues long. The DNA for the CDR3 is TGTGCCAGCAGTCGACTTCTAGCGGGCGAAGAGACCCAGTACTTC. Its translation is CASSRLLAGEETQYF.

J is TRBJ1-2 and V is TRBV5-1, with 10 bases matching TRBD1. This CDR3 region has 14 residues. Germline trimming cut 0 bases from V and 8 bases from J; bases unmatched to any gene: 4. CDR1 and CDR2 (germline): SGHRS, YFSETQ. In nucleotides, the CDR3 is TGCGCCAGCAGCTTGGAAGGGACAGGGGACGGCTACACCTTC. Protein product: CASSLEGTGDGYTF.

This clone came up a few times. The V call is TRBV30, the J call TRBJ1-3, with 7 bases lining up with TRBD1. The CDR3 length is 14 residues. CDR1 is GTSNPN and CDR2 is SVGIG in the germline V gene (reference sequence). V lost 3 bases to trimming and J lost 5 bases; unmatched junction nucleotides: 7. The CDR3 sequence is CAWRHEGARNTIYF. In DNA form, the CDR3 reads TGTGCCTGGAGACACGAGGGGGCTAGAAACACCATATATTTT. Full variable domain (rest looked up from reference TRBV30 and TRBJ1-3): SQTIHQWPATLVQPVGSPLSLECTVEGTSNPNLYWYRQAAGRGLQLLFYSVGIGQISSEVPQNLSASRPQDRQFILSSKKLLLSDSGFYLCAWRHEGARNTIYFGEGSWLTVV.

Concerning this clone: The sample contains more than one DNA sequence encoding this CDR3. This rearrangement joins TRBV19 to TRBJ1-2; 10 bases agree with TRBD1. Trimming took 5 bases from V and 4 from J; bases not matched to a gene: 1. The CDR3 length is 13 residues. Looked up from germline, CDR1 is LNHDA and CDR2 is SQIVND (reference sequence). The CDR3 nucleotides are TGTGCCAGTAGTGGGACAGGGGCCTATGGCTACACCTTC. As protein: CASSGTGAYGYTF.

This clone turned up a few times. V and J are TRBV29-1 and TRBJ2-5; D is ambiguous. Matching the DNA end better, TRBJ2-7 makes the J call doubtful. This CDR3 comprises 16 residues. Germline V gene lookup returns CDR1 SQVTM and CDR2 ANQGSEA. CDR3 in amino acids: CSVVRTQVPPSYEQYF. The CDR3 DNA sequence: TGCAGCGTTGTCCGCACGCAGGTCCCTCCGTCCTACGAGCAGTACTTC.

The genes are TRBV29-1 and TRBJ2-7; D is perhaps TRBD1 (6 bases). Germline V gene sequence: CDR1 SQVTM, CDR2 ANQGSEA. The ends were cut back, 4 bases at V and 2 bases at J, with 12 bases in the middle. The CDR3 is made up of 13 amino acids. The CDR3 DNA follows: TGCAGCGTTGGACAGGCGAACACCTACGAGCAGTACTTC. Its protein product is CSVGQANTYEQYF.

This clone was seen just once. The chain combines TRBV27 with TRBJ1-1; D is perhaps TRBD1 (5 bases). The CDR3 is made up of 14 amino acids. V was pared by 5 bases and J by 4 bases, with 14 bases between. CDR1 is MNHEY, CDR2 SMNVEV, per germline (reference sequence). This CDR3 is CASSMTDFSTEAFF. The CDR3 DNA follows: TGTGCCAGCAGTATGACAGATTTCAGCACTGAAGCTTTCTTT.

The chain recombines TRBV14 with TRBJ2-3; 11 nucleotides agree with TRBD2. Germline-derived CDR1 and CDR2 are SGHDN and FVKESK. This CDR3 has 16 amino acids. V shed 4 bases and J 3 bases; nucleotides not matched to a gene: 6. The CDR3 nucleotides are TGTGCCAGCAGCCTTATGACTAGCGGGATGACAGATACGCAGTATTTT. This translates into CASSLMTSGMTDTQYF.